This T cell receptor beta chain was profiled in a study of shared clonotypes between healthy human individuals. The germline V and J ends were trimmed by 2 bases and 8 bases, with 16 bases remaining between them. CDR1 SGHRS and CDR2 YFSETQ come from the germline V gene. The CDR3 sequence is 15 residues long. Sorted-subset replicate PCRs used about 190 ng of genomic DNA. This amount corresponded to 25,000 to 30,000 T cell genomes. Assay used: immunoSEQ multiplex PCR; TCRdb lists only in-frame clones, some missing. The sample records roughly 760,000 clones, approximately 79% being singletons. The rearrangement links TRBV5-1 to TRBJ1-4; possibly TRBD1 for D (5 bases). The TCR originated in a woman under 40 in good health. Specimen: memory CD4+ T cells sorted from blood. Stated subset: CD45RA-negative fraction. The CDR3, as DNA: TGCGCCAGCAGCTTCACCCGGGACCCATACGAAAAACTGTTTTTT. Protein: CASSFTRDPYEKLFF.